The 10 T cell receptor beta chains listed next were all sequenced from one sample in a study of T cell clonality in common variable immunodeficiency. Study-level points and caveats: Common variable immunodeficiency TCR beta sequences reportedly had fewer deletions and N-nucleotide insertions.

These receptors have no known antigen. Method: immunoSEQ multiplex PCR; TCRdb's copy keeps in-frame clones and lacks some. The counts give 10,000 to 13,000 clones, none of them seen only once; 5.5% to 7% is held by the top ten. Sequenced sample: peripheral blood mononuclear cells. These receptors came from a human donor with common variable immunodeficiency.

Notes on this clone: The read terminates 3 residues before the CDR3 end, so the remaining end is supplied by the germline J gene. The chain employs TRBV7-9 and TRBJ1-4; maybe TRBD1 (6 bases). The CDR3 runs to 15 residues. CDR1 SEHNR and CDR2 FQNEAQ come from the germline V gene (reference sequence). V shed 4 bases and J shed 8 bases, with 17 bases lying between them. The CDR3 spells CASSSYRELREKLFF. Incomplete CDR3 DNA: TGTGCCAGCAGCTCGTACAGGGAACTCCGGGAAAAA.

This clone is labeled as medium-sized. The read is 3 residues too short to cover the CDR3 end, so that end is filled in from the germline J gene. The chain recombines TRBV2 with TRBJ2-5; a possible D gene is TRBD1 (6 bases). V was cut by 6 bases and J by 5 bases, with 16 bases left in between. Germline CDR1 SNHLY, CDR2 FYNNEI. The CDR3 runs to 14 residues. CDR3 bases read: TGTGCCAGCAGACCTATGATGCAGGGGGAGACC. This codes for CASRPMMQGET. Given in full, the CDR3 is CASRPMMQGETQYF.

Concerning this clone itself: The read comes to an end 3 residues before the CDR3 does, leaving the germline J gene to fill in the end. This chain links TRBV19 with TRBJ1-2; the match to TRBD1 covers 10 bases. V was clipped by 4 bases and J by 3 bases; unmatched bases: 2. CDR3 size: 14 residues. Germline-derived CDR1 and CDR2 are LNHDA and SQIVND (reference sequence). The CDR3 protein is CASSRGTGDYGYTF. Partial CDR3 DNA: TGTGCCAGTAGTAGAGGGACAGGGGACTATGGC.

Comment on this clone: The read ends 3 residues early relative to the CDR3; the germline J gene fills the gap. This sequence joins TRBV7-9 and TRBJ2-3; D is perhaps TRBD1 (6 bases). The germline V gene encodes CDR1 SEHNR and CDR2 FQNEAQ (reference sequence). The CDR3 contains 14 residues. V was cut by 5 bases and J by 2 bases, with 11 bases left in between. The CDR3 loop is CASSPGQYTDTQYF. The sequenced part of the CDR3 DNA is TGTGCCAGCAGCCCTGGACAGTACACAGATACG.

Of note for this clone: The CDR3 end is not reached by the read, which stops 3 residues before it; the germline J gene fills it in. The chain is built from TRBV5-1 and TRBJ2-6; D is perhaps TRBD1 (6 bases). CDR1 and CDR2 (germline): SGHRS, YFSETQ. The CDR3 sequence is 16 residues long. V shed 4 bases and J shed 0 bases, with 11 bases lying between them. Partial CDR3 DNA: TGCGCCAGCAGCCCTACAGGGTTCTCTGGGGCCAACGTC. Its translation: CASSPTGFSGANV. The entire CDR3 sequence reads CASSPTGFSGANVLTF.

A note on this clone: The missing CDR3 end, 3 residues past where the read stops, is filled in from the germline J gene. The J gene is TRBJ2-7, the V gene TRBV20-1; TRBD2 aligns across 10 bases. This CDR3 contains 13 residues. V was clipped by 7 bases and J by 4 bases; unmatched bases: 7. Germline assignment: CDR1 DFQATT and CDR2 SNEGSKA (reference sequence). CDR3 DNA (partial): TGCAGTGTTGATCCTAGCGGGAGTTACGAG. It is translated as CSVDPSGSYE. From start to end, the CDR3 is CSVDPSGSYEQYF.

As for this clone: The sequence runs out 3 residues before the end of the CDR3; the remainder is reconstructed from the germline J gene. The chain is built from TRBV6-1 and TRBJ1-3; TRBD1 is a possible D gene (5 bases). This CDR3 has 18 amino acids. V was cut by 2 bases and J by 8 bases, with 25 bases left in between. In germline, CDR1 is MNHNS, CDR2 SASEGT. Partial CDR3 DNA: TGTGCCAGCAGTGAAAGGTTGGGGGGTAGTTTGTTTTCGGACACC. Translated: CASSERLGGSLFSDT. The CDR3 reads in full as CASSERLGGSLFSDTIYF.

Worth noting for this clone: The CDR3 end lies 3 residues beyond the end of the read and is filled in from the germline J gene. V and J are TRBV30 and TRBJ2-7, with D maybe TRBD1 (6 bases). In germline, CDR1 is GTSNPN, CDR2 SVGIG (reference sequence). Trimming took off 5 bases at V and 3 bases at J, with 17 bases between the two ends. The CDR3 runs to 14 residues. CDR3 region: CAWSPWAGDYEQYF. The CDR3 DNA, read in part, is TGTGCCTGGTCCCCATGGGCAGGGGACTACGAG.

This clone has ten or more counts. The read ends 3 residues shy of where the CDR3 ends; the end is completed using the germline J gene. This chain joins TRBV30 and TRBJ1-6; D is undetermined. The CDR3 length is 15 residues. Germline V lookup: CDR1 GTSNPN, CDR2 SVGIG (reference sequence). The germline V and J ends were trimmed by 6 bases and 2 bases, with 14 bases remaining between them. CDR3 DNA (partial): TGTGCCTGCTTACAAGAGCGAACCTATAATTCACCC. Protein: CACLQERTYNSP. The full CDR3 is CACLQERTYNSPLHF.

This clone appeared a few times. The sequence runs out 3 residues before the end of the CDR3; the remainder is reconstructed from the germline J gene. The V gene is TRBV7-8, the J gene TRBJ2-2; 7 bases are shared with TRBD2. Germline values: CDR1 SGHVS, CDR2 FQNEAQ. The CDR3 runs 16 residues. The trim removed 4 bases at V and 0 bases at J, leaving 5 bases unmatched. The sequenced CDR3 bases are TGTGCCAGCAGCTCCAGACTAGCTCCGAACACCGGGGAG. Protein sequence: CASSSRLAPNTGE. The entire CDR3 is CASSSRLAPNTGELFF.